Given below is one T cell receptor (beta chain) in context. Its antigen has not been determined. Base qualities are not provided; no much larger clone lies one nucleotide away. The meaning of the sample's time point label: baseline before first vaccination. Vaccinee samples were obtained from the UK trials COV001 and COV002, which included a single-blind randomized controlled phase 2/3 trial of AZD1222 (ChAdOx1 nCoV-19) in healthy adults. Trial participant PBMC samples were collected at day 0 and day 28 after the second dose for TCRbeta chain sequencing. The data belong to a study of T cell responses to AZD1222 COVID-19 vaccine (dated by TCRdb to the early 2020s). About the full investigation: Because spike-specific TCR depth and breadth did not differ between the two schedules, AZD1222 recipients who got a second dose at roughly 4 weeks were pooled with those who got a second dose at roughly 12 weeks. A total of roughly 240 trial participants underwent TCR sequencing, of whom 200 to 220 received two doses of AZD1222 and some 26 received two doses of the MenACWY control vaccine. Trial participants were enrolled by age into subgroups of 18-55, 56-69 and 70-plus years, and about 150, 27 and 61 TCR-sequenced participants, respectively, were included in these subgroups.

Overall results and qualifications from the work: Because no day 14 peak-response samples were available, the repertoires could be characterized only after the peak T cell response. Conclusions about previously exposed vaccinees were limited because only 5 or 6 AZD1222 recipients were SARS-CoV-2 seropositive at baseline. After two AZD1222 doses, spike-specific TCR breadth and depth were significantly higher than at day 0 and than in MenACWY recipients. Participants were mostly white British and included more females than males, and it was suggested by the authors that clonal diversity may have been underestimated. The vaccine-associated CD4 TCRs covered the entire spike protein, and the dominant responses fell in regions 160-218 and 743-854. The 56-69-year group was small, and its depth increase did not reach significance, likely because of low power. Epitopes outside the regions mutated in the B.1.351 and B.1.1.7 variants were reportedly recognized by nearly half of the unique spike-specific TCRs.

The CDR3 runs 15 amino acids, cysteine and phenylalanine included. Left in the record is the CDR3 DNA by itself, 45 bases read in frame from the first base. Reading the germline V gene gives CDR1 ENHRY and CDR2 SYGVKD. The germline ends are 11 bases apart after V is trimmed by 2 bases and J by 0 bases. The CDR3 regions of human TCRbeta chains were subjected to immunosequencing. Under the source paper's analysis protocol: TCRs in the repertoires were matched against a reference library of SARS-CoV-2-specific TCRs that had been generated with the MIRA antigen-specificity platform. Breadth was defined as the fraction of unique TCRs that were SARS-CoV-2-associated, and depth was defined as the fraction of total T cells that were SARS-CoV-2-associated. Each spike-specific TCR was assigned to its reactive spike region and to a CD4 or CD8 class using the MIRA data. Log10-transformed breadth and depth values were compared by one-way ANOVA with Sidak's multiple comparisons tests. Sourced from immuneACCESS, this table was stored by TCRdb with only in-frame sequences that have V and J called. A share of the clones is absent; for the studies checked, an unresolved V gene accounts for under half, and the remainder has no known explanation. V and J calls and clone size follow that table, whereas D and trimming were derived from the DNA. For this sample the table gives around 110,000 clones, of which 80% to 90% were detected only once. Roughly 6.5% of the sample belongs to the ten largest clones.

The clonotype was recovered from an adult in good health. This sequence uses TRBV10-3 and TRBJ2-7; tentative D gene TRBD2, with 5 bases matching. This specimen consisted of peripheral blood, obtained on day 0 of AZD1222 vaccination. In nucleotide form, the sequence is TGTGCCATCAGTGAGGAAACGGGGAGCTCCTACGAGCAGTACTTC. The encoded protein is CAISEETGSSYEQYF.